This TCR beta chain appears in the sequencing data of a study of yellow fever vaccine responses in identical twins. General study points: Twins reportedly showed a vaccine T cell response that seemed partly convergent and partly personalized.

TCRdb passed the RT-PCR reads through MiXCR, listing each CDR3 protein once. The data hold approximately 33,000 distinct CDR3 sequences, with 60% observed a single time. A remark on this clonotype: Its matching antigen is unknown. The junction departs from germline at one end; a sequencing error may be responsible.

This receptor was identified in a woman aged 18-35 years who received the yellow fever vaccine. The specimen was T cells from blood (PBMCs), unsorted or a sorted subset (not recorded which), collected before or after yellow fever vaccination (not recorded which).

CDR3 nucleotide sequence: TGTGCCAGCAGCCCGGGACAGTACTACGAGCAGAACTTC. It translates to CASSPGQYYEQNF. V is TRBV11-1 and J is TRBJ2-7, with 7 bases lining up with TRBD1. The CDR3 extends over 13 amino acids. Germline V gene lookup returns CDR1 SGHAT and CDR2 FQDESV (reference sequence).